This T cell receptor beta chain was documented in a study of CD8 T cells in ankylosing spondylitis. General study results and limits: The authors reported significant enrichment of disease-linked clones in matched ankylosing spondylitis synovial fluid. Disease-linked clones proved CD8+ and comparatively uncommon in peripheral blood. Roughly eight highly homologous variants made up a TCR beta motif, and this motif appeared characteristic of ankylosing spondylitis blood.

Turning to this clonotype: Its target is not known. Compared with germline, one end of the junction differs, possibly owing to a read error.

With molecular barcodes, quantitative 5'-RACE was used to make the TCR beta libraries. TCRdb called the 5' RACE reads again in MiXCR, with one record for every CDR3 protein. Among some 340,000 distinct CDR3 sequences listed, approximately 15% were seen once. Germline values: CDR1 KGHSH, CDR2 LQKENI. The CDR3 runs to 15 residues. The TCR sequence derives from a male donor with ankylosing spondylitis or in good health (not recorded which). The sample consisted of blood, either unsorted or a sorted T cell fraction (not recorded which). The chain combines TRBV18 with TRBJ1-2; 7 bases match TRBD1. CDR3 sequence: CASSPPDRINYSYTF. For the CDR3, the DNA is TGTGCCAGCTCACCACCGGACAGGATTAACTATAGCTACACCTTC. Drawing the rest from reference TRBV18 and TRBJ1-2, the complete variable domain is NAGVMQNPRHLVRRRGQEARLRCSPMKGHSHVYWYRQLPEEGLKFMVYLQKENIIDESGMPKERFSAEFPKEGPSILRIQQVVRGDSAAYFCASSPPDRINYSYTFGSGTRLTVV.